A selection of T cell receptor beta chains follows, all from one sample in a study of T-cell memory formation after mild COVID-19. TCRdb reprocessed the 5' RACE reads with MiXCR, giving one entry per CDR3 protein. Of about half a million distinct CDR3 sequences in the sample, around a sixth were seen once. The specimen sequenced was PBMCs or a T cell subset sorted from them (not recorded which). These receptor sequences come from an adult woman who had mild COVID-19 (a few samples of this study predate the infection). Cell type and time point are not known. The CDR3 runs from the conserved cysteine through the conserved F or W.

cdr3_length	j_call	v_call	cdr3_aa
12	TRBJ2-7	TRBV24-1	CATSQGGYEQYF
13	TRBJ1-1	TRBV3-1	CASSQDLGAEAFF
11	TRBJ1-2	TRBV12-3/TRBV12-4	CASSLIGGYTF
14	TRBJ2-7	TRBV10-3	CAISESTLSYEQYF
17	TRBJ2-3	TRBV5-1	CASSTGLAGGRTDTQYF
16	TRBJ2-3	TRBV20-1	CSARPLLAGSTDTQYF
17	TRBJ2-2	TRBV6-5	CASHATWGTGVTGELFF
12	TRBJ2-1	TRBV7-9	CASSPLVPREFF
14	TRBJ2-4	TRBV5-6	CASSSRQGRMEWYF
15	TRBJ1-4	TRBV11-2	CASSLGVAPNEKLFF
16	TRBJ2-3	TRBV12-3/TRBV12-4	CASSLSTGGQVDTQYF
16	TRBJ1-5	TRBV27	CASSHTTGFGGQPQHF
14	TRBJ2-3	TRBV15	CATSRDGGGDTQYF
12	TRBJ2-7	TRBV20-1	CSARVGDYEQYF
15	TRBJ2-7	TRBV19	CASSIQTSGMYEQYF
14	TRBJ2-3	TRBV5-1	CASSLGSTRNTQYF
18	TRBJ2-3	TRBV29-1	CSVVPRGEDSLVVYTQYF
15	TRBJ1-1	TRBV12-3/TRBV12-4	CASSRRVGQLTEAFF
14	TRBJ2-7	TRBV5-1	CASSLALGIYEQYF
13	TRBJ2-7	TRBV12-3/TRBV12-4	CASSWGFHYEQYF
16	TRBJ1-1	TRBV6-5	CASSWGQAVLWTEAFF
14	TRBJ1-2	TRBV6-5	CASSISPGGRGYTF
14	TRBJ1-4	TRBV4-3	CASSQVGSREKLFF
14	TRBJ1-1	TRBV6-1	CASTRTDRNTEAFF
17	TRBJ2-7	TRBV5-1	CASSFGTGTSGQYEQYF
13	TRBJ2-5	TRBV11-1	CASSSVLQETQYF
15	TRBJ1-5	TRBV6-1	CASTLEMTAYQPQHF
15	TRBJ2-3	TRBV7-9	CASSFRDRASDTQYF
14	TRBJ2-1	TRBV29-1	CSALPGLPYNEQFF
15	TRBJ2-1	TRBV12-3/TRBV12-4	CASSLATSGTGEQFF
12	TRBJ2-7	TRBV12-3/TRBV12-4	CASSFVPGEQYF
16	TRBJ2-5	TRBV4-1	CASSQVPGQHQETQYF
15	TRBJ2-3	TRBV20-1	CSARDIRLSTDTQYF
17	TRBJ2-2	TRBV12-3/TRBV12-4	CASSPGTSGSIPGELFF
14	TRBJ2-1	TRBV7-2	CASSFGGVDIEQFF
13	TRBJ1-1	TRBV29-1	CSVEDNTGLAAFF
12	TRBJ2-7	TRBV11-2	CASSFRRYEQYF
15	TRBJ2-7	TRBV20-1	CSARNPSGIGAEQYF
12	TRBJ2-5	TRBV12-3/TRBV12-4	CASSSQKETQYF
13	TRBJ2-1	TRBV5-1	CASSFRGDNEQFF
15	TRBJ2-3	TRBV29-1	CSVERTSGVTDTQYF
13	TRBJ2-7	TRBV20-1	CSPSTPLIYEQYF
17	TRBJ1-4	TRBV4-1	CASSQWTFDARAEKLFF
13	TRBJ2-7	TRBV10-3	CAIKQGPGDEQYF